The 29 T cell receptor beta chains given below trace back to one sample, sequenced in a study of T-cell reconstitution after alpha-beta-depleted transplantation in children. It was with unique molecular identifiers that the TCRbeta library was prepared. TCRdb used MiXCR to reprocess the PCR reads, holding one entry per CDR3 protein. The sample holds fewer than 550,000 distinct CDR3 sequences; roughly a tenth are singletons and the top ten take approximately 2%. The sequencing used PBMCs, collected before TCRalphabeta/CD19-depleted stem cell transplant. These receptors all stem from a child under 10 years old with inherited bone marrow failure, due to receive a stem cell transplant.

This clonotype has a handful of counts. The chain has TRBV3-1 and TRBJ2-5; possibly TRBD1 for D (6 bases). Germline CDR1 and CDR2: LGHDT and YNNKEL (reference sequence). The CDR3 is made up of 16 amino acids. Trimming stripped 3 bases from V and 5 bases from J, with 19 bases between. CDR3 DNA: TGTGCCAGCAGCCACCAAGGTGTCGGCAGGGGTGAGACCCAGTACTTC. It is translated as CASSHQGVGRGETQYF.

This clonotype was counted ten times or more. CDR3 nucleotides: TGTGCCAGCAGAGCGGGGGGCTCCTCAGATACGCAGTATTTT. This translates into CASRAGGSSDTQYF. The V and J genes are TRBV25-1 and TRBJ2-3; TRBD2 aligns across 9 bases. Germline V gives CDR1 MGHDK, CDR2 SYGVNS. This CDR3 is 14 amino acids long. Trimming removed 6 bases from V and 4 bases from J; junction bases left unmatched: 5.

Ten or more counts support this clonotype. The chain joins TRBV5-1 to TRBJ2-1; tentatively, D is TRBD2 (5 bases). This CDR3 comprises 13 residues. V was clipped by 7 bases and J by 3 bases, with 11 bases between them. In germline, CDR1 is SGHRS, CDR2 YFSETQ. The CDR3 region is CASRDGDYNEQFF. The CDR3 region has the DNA TGCGCCAGCCGGGATGGAGACTACAATGAGCAGTTCTTC.

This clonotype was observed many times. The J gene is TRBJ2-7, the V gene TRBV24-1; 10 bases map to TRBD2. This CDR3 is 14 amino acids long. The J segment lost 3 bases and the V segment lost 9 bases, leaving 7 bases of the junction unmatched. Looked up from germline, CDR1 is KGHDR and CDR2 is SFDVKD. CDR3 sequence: CATSGASGSYEQYF. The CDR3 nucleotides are TGTGCCACCTCCGGAGCTAGCGGGAGCTACGAGCAGTACTTC.

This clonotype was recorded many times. The CDR3 region is CASSLSFLAGEGQETQYF. CDR3 sequence (DNA): TGTGCCAGCAGCTTATCCTTTCTAGCGGGAGAGGGCCAAGAGACCCAGTACTTC. The chain recombines TRBV11-1 with TRBJ2-5; 10 nucleotides line up with TRBD2. This CDR3 has 18 residues. In germline, CDR1 is SGHAT, CDR2 FQDESV (reference sequence). J lost 1 base, V lost 2 bases, and 10 bases had no gene match. Full variable domain (missing parts from reference TRBV11-1 and TRBJ2-5): EAEVAQSPRYKITEKSQAVAFWCDPISGHATLYWYRQILGQGPELLVQFQDESVVDDSQLPKDRFSAERLKGVDSTLKIQPAELGDSAMYLCASSLSFLAGEGQETQYFGPGTRLLVL.

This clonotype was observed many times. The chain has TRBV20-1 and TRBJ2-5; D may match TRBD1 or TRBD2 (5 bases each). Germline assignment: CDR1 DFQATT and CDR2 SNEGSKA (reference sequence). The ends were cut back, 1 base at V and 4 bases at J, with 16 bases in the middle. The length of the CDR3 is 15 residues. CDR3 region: CSARGSGTSGETQYF. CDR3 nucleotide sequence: TGCAGTGCTAGAGGATCAGGGACCTCAGGAGAGACCCAGTACTTC.

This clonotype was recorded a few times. As DNA, the CDR3 is TGCAGCGTTGTCAGGGGGTCGACCTACGAGCAGTACTTC. As protein: CSVVRGSTYEQYF. This chain uses TRBV29-1 with TRBJ2-7, with 7 bases lining up with TRBD1. CDR3 length: 13 amino acids. Germline V gene data show CDR1 as SQVTM and CDR2 as ANQGSEA. The V and J ends lost 4 bases and 2 bases, in that order; junction bases with no gene match: 5.

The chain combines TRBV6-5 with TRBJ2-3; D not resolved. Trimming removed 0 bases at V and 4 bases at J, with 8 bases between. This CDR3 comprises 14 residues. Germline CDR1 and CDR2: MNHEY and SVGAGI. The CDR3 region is CASSYSGSPDTQYF. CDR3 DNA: TGTGCCAGCAGTTACTCGGGGTCTCCAGATACGCAGTATTTT.

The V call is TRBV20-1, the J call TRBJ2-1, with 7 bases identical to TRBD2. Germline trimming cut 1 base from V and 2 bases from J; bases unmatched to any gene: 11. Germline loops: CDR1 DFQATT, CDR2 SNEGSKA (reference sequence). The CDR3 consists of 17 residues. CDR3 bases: TGCAGTGCTAGAGTGGCTGTTCCCGGGACTACCTACAATGAGCAGTTCTTC. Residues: CSARVAVPGTTYNEQFF.

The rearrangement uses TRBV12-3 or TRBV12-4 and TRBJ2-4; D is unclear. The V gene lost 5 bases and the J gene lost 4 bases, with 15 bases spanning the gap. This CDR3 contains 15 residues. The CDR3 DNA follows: TGTGCCAGCAGTCCTTTACACGGAGCGAAAAACATTCAGTACTTC. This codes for CASSPLHGAKNIQYF.

CDR3 sequence: CASSHYRGKDDGYTF. The CDR3 bases are TGTGCCAGCAGTCACTACAGGGGGAAGGATGATGGCTACACCTTC. The rearrangement joins TRBV6-5 to TRBJ1-2; the match to TRBD1 covers 8 bases. Looked up from germline, CDR1 is MNHEY and CDR2 is SVGAGI. Unmatched junction bases numbered 11, after V lost 5 bases and J lost 6 bases. The CDR3 spans 15 residues.

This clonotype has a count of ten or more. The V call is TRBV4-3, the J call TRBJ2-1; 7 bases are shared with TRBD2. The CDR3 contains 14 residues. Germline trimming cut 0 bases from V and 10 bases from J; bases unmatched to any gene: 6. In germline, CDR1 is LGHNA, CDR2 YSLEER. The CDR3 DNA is TGCGCCAGCAGCCAAGAACTAGCGCCAAGGGAGCAGTTCTTC. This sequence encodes CASSQELAPREQFF.

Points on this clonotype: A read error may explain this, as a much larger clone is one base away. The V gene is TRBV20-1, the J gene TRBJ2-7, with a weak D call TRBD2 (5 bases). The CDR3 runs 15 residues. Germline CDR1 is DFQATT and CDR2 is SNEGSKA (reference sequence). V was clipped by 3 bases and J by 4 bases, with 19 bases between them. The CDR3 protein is CSASEVLSGSYEQYF. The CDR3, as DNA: TGCAGTGCTAGCGAGGTCCTCTCGGGATCTTACGAGCAGTACTTC.

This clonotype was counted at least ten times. The CDR3 DNA sequence: TGCAGTGCTAGAGAACTTACGGAGGATGAGCAGTTCTTC. Translated, it gives CSARELTEDEQFF. V is TRBV20-1 and J is TRBJ2-1; the D gene is possibly TRBD2 (5 bases). This CDR3 is 13 amino acids long. Trimming took off 0 bases at V and 8 bases at J, with 11 bases between the two ends. Germline V gene lookup returns CDR1 DFQATT and CDR2 SNEGSKA (reference sequence).

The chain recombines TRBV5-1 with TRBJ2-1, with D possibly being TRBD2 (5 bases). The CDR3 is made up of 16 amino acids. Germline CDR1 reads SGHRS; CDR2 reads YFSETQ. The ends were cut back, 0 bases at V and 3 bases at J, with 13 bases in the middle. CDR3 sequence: CASSLGGSHRYNEQFF. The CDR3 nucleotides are TGCGCCAGCAGCTTGGGTGGGAGCCACCGCTACAATGAGCAGTTCTTC. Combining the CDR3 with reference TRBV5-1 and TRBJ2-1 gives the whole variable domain KAGVTQTPRYLIKTRGQQVTLSCSPISGHRSVSWYQQTPGQGLQFLFEYFSETQRNKGNFPGRFSGRQFSNSRSEMNVSTLELGDSALYLCASSLGGSHRYNEQFFGPGTRLTVL.

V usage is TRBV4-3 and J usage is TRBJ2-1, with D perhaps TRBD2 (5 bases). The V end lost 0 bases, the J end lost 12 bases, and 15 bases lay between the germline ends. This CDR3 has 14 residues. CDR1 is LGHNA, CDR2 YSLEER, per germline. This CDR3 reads CASSQDYGRDGQFF. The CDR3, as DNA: TGCGCCAGCAGCCAAGATTATGGCCGGGATGGGCAGTTCTTC.

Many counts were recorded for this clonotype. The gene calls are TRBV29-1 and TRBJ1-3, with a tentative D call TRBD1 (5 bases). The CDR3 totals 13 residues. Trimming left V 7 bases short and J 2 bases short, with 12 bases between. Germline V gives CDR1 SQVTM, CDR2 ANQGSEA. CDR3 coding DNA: TGCAGCGCTATCGGGGGACCTGGAAACACCATATATTTT. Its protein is CSAIGGPGNTIYF. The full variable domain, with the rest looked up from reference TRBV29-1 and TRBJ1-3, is SAVISQKPSRDICQRGTSLTIQCQVDSQVTMMFWYRQQPGQSLTLIATANQGSEATYESGFVIDKFPISRPNLTFSTLTVSNMSPEDSSIYLCSAIGGPGNTIYFGEGSWLTVV.

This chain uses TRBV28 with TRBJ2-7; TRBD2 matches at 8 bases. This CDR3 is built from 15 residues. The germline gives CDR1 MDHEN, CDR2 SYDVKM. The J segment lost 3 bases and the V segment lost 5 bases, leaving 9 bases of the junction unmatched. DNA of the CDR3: TGTGCCAGCAGTGAGACTAGTAGCGGGGTCTACGAGCAGTACTTC. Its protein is CASSETSSGVYEQYF.

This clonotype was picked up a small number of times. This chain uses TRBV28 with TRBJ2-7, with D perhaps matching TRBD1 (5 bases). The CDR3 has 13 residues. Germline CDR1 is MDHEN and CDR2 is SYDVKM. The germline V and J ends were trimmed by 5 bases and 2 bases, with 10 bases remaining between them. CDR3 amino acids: CASSVGRTYEQYF. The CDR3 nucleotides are TGTGCCAGCAGTGTGGGGCGCACCTACGAGCAGTACTTC. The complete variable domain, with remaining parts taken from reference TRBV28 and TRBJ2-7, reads DVKVTQSSRYLVKRTGEKVFLECVQDMDHENMFWYRQDPGLGLRLIYFSYDVKMKEKGDIPEGYSVSREKKERFSLILESASTNQTSMYLCASSVGRTYEQYFGPGTRLTVT.

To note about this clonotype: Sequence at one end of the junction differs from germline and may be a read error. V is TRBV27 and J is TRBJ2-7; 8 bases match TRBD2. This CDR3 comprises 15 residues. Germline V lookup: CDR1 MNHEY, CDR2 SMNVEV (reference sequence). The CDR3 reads CASSYASGSLYDQYF. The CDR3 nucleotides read TGTGCCAGCAGTTATGCCAGCGGGAGTCTCTACGACCAGTACTTC.

The CDR3 protein is CASSLSLPGTRPFF. CDR3 nucleotide sequence: TGTGCCAGCAGTTTATCGTTGCCGGGAACCAGGCCGTTCTTC. V gene TRBV27 combines with J gene TRBJ2-1; possible D gene TRBD2, 5 bases. Per germline, CDR1 MNHEY and CDR2 SMNVEV (reference sequence). Between the trimmed V and J ends, which lost 0 bases and 15 bases, there was a span of 18 bases. The CDR3 spans 14 residues.

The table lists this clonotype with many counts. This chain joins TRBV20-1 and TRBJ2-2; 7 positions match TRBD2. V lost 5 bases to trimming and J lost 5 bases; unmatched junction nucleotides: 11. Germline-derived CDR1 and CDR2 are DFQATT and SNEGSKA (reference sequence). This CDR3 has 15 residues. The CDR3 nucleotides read TGCAGTGCTGTCTCGCGGGAGCCGATGACCGGGGAGCTGTTTTTT. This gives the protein CSAVSREPMTGELFF.

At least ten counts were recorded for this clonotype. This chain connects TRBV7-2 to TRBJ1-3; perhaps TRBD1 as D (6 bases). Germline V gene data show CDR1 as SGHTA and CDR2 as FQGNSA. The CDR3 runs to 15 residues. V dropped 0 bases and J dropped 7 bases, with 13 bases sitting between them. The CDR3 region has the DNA TGTGCCAGCAGCTTAGCCGGGGGCAGCGCGAACACCATATATTTT. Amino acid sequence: CASSLAGGSANTIYF.

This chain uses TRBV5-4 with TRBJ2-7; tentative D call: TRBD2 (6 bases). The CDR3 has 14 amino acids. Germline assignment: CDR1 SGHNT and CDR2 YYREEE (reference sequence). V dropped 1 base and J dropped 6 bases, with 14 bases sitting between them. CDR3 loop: CASSLIGGPLEQYF. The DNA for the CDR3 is TGTGCCAGCAGCTTGATAGGAGGGCCCCTCGAGCAGTACTTC.

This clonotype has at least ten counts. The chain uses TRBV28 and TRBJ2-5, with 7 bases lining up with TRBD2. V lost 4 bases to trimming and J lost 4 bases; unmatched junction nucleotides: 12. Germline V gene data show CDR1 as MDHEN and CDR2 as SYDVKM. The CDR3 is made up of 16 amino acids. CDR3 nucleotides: TGTGCCAGCAGTTCAGACCGGGACTACGCTCCAGAGACCCAGTACTTC. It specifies CASSSDRDYAPETQYF.

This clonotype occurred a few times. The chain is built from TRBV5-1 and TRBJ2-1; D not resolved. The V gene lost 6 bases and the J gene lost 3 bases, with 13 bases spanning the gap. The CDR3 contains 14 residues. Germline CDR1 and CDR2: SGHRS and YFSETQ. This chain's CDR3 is CASTVQINYNEQFF. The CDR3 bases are TGCGCCAGCACCGTACAGATAAACTACAATGAGCAGTTCTTC.

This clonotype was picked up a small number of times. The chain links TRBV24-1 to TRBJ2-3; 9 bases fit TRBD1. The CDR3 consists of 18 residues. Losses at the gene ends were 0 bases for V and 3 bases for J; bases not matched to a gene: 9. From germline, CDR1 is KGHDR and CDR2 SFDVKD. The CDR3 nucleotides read TGTGCCACCAGTGATTTGGAGAGTGGGACAGGGATAACAGATACGCAGTATTTT. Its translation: CATSDLESGTGITDTQYF.

For the CDR3, the DNA is TGTGCCAGTGCGCCCCTCGACTCCTACAATGAGCAGTTCTTC. Translating it yields CASAPLDSYNEQFF. V and J are TRBV6-1 and TRBJ2-1, with D hard to call. The ends were cut back, 9 bases at V and 0 bases at J, with 12 bases in the middle. Germline V gene sequence: CDR1 MNHNS, CDR2 SASEGT. CDR3 size: 14 residues.

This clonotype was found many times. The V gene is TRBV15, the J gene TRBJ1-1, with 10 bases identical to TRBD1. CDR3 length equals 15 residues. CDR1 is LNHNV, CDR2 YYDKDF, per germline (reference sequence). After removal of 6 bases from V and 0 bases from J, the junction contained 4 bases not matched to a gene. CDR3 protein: CATSPGQGMNTEAFF. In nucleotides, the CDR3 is TGTGCCACCAGTCCGGGACAGGGGATGAACACTGAAGCTTTCTTT.